The clone carrying this T cell receptor (beta chain) was found a few times. Its specificity is unknown. The sample originates from a study of beta chain features in type 1 diabetes. Study conclusions and caveats: Among all four CD4+ subsets, Type 1 diabetes patients had TCRB CDR3s that were moderately but significantly shorter. Among patients, naive, central memory and Treg TCRB repertoires appeared more similar than among healthy donors.

The sequenced template was cDNA made from the entire isolated RNA. Sequencing used immunoSEQ multiplex PCR; TCRdb keeps in-frame clones, though not all of them. Here the sample spans around 600,000 clones, under 15% being singletons. The CDR3 contains 15 residues. V lost 0 bases and J lost 7, with 13 bases in between. CDR1 SGDLS and CDR2 YYNGEE come from the germline V gene. Purities in excess of 95% were seen in all sorted populations. The sequenced sample was naive CD4+ T cells from blood. The source of this sequence is a man aged 25 to 40 with type 1 diabetes. The chain joins TRBV9 to TRBJ1-4, with D unresolved. Here the CDR3 DNA reads TGTGCCAGCAGCGTAGGGCCCGGGCCCGGTGAAAAACTGTTTTTT. Its translation is CASSVGPGPGEKLFF.